Presented here are 25 T cell receptor beta chains from one specimen sequenced in a study of graft-versus-host responses after intestinal transplantation. Their antigens remain unidentified. Data came from immunoSEQ multiplex PCR; TCRdb stores just in-frame clones and leaves some out. This sample has about 110,000 clones; over 85% occur once, and the top ten carry 0.45% to 0.65%. The sequenced sample was unstimulated CD8+ T cells sorted from spleen or lymph node cells, obtained before intestinal transplant. The receptors shown here come from a human donor who received an intestinal transplant.

This chain connects TRBV20-1 to TRBJ2-7; weak D call: TRBD1 (5 bases). Trimming stripped 3 bases from V and 6 bases from J, with 9 bases between. The germline V gene has CDR1 DFQATT and CDR2 SNEGSKA (reference sequence). The CDR3 contains 11 residues. This CDR3 reads CSASLGREQYF. CDR3 coding DNA: TGCAGTGCTAGTTTGGGGCGCGAGCAGTACTTC.

In its sample, this clone was seen once. CDR3: CASSLKPGQPVLNYGYTF. The CDR3 DNA reads as TGCGCCAGCAGTTTAAAACCGGGACAGCCCGTATTAAACTATGGCTACACCTTC. This rearrangement joins TRBV10-2 to TRBJ1-2, with 7 nucleotides matching TRBD1. The CDR3 sequence is 18 residues long. CDR1 and CDR2 (germline): WSHSY, SAAADI. The J segment lost 2 bases and the V segment lost 5 bases, leaving 17 bases of the junction unmatched.

V gene TRBV6-1 combines with J gene TRBJ2-7; possible D gene TRBD2, 5 bases. The V end was cut by 6 bases, the J end by 0 bases, with 12 bases between. CDR3 length: 14 amino acids. The germline V gene encodes CDR1 MNHNS and CDR2 SASEGT. In nucleotides, the CDR3 is TGTGCCAGCAGCCTGGACGGACTCTCCTACGAGCAGTACTTC. Translating it yields CASSLDGLSYEQYF.

The CDR3 DNA follows: TGTGCCAGCAGCGGGGTGGGACTAGGCTCCTACGAGCAGTACTTC. It codes for CASSGVGLGSYEQYF. V and J are TRBV7-6 and TRBJ2-7; 8 nucleotides match TRBD2. The CDR3 is 15 amino acids. The trim removed 5 bases at V and 0 bases at J, leaving 6 bases unmatched. Germline V CDR1 and CDR2: SGHVS, FNYEAQ.

The chain uses TRBV5-4 and TRBJ2-3, with a tentative D call TRBD2 (5 bases). Germline values: CDR1 SGHNT, CDR2 YYREEE (reference sequence). The ends were cut back, 3 bases at V and 5 bases at J, with 7 bases in the middle. This CDR3 contains 12 residues. This CDR3 reads CASSWAGDTQYF. As DNA, the CDR3 is TGTGCCAGCAGCTGGGCGGGAGATACGCAGTATTTT.

This clone was counted a few times. The chain combines TRBV19 with TRBJ2-7, with a possible D match to TRBD1 (6 bases). The V end lost 5 bases, the J end lost 2 bases, and 7 bases lay between the germline ends. The CDR3 has 12 amino acids. The V gene's germline CDR1 is LNHDA and CDR2 SQIVND (reference sequence). CDR3 region: CASSEGAYEQYF. DNA of the CDR3: TGTGCCAGTAGTGAGGGGGCCTACGAGCAGTACTTC.

This chain links TRBV11-2 with TRBJ2-3, with 7 positions matching TRBD2. Germline CDR1 and CDR2: SGHAT and FQNNGV. This CDR3 spans 18 amino acids. Trimming took 0 bases from V and 0 from J; bases not matched to a gene: 9. CDR3 DNA: TGTGCCAGCAGCTTAGATTGGGGCGGGGGTCCTAGCACAGATACGCAGTATTTT. Translating gives CASSLDWGGGPSTDTQYF.

The chain joins TRBV14 to TRBJ2-1, with 7 positions matching TRBD2. This CDR3 has 15 residues. Germline assignment: CDR1 SGHDN and CDR2 FVKESK. J gave up 6 bases and V 4 bases, and 9 bases lay outside the gene matches. The CDR3 here is CASSLGRPGSNEQFF. The CDR3 bases are TGTGCCAGCAGCCTCGGGAGGCCGGGTAGCAATGAGCAGTTCTTC.

The chain carries TRBV15 and TRBJ2-1; 12 bases match TRBD1. The J segment lost 10 bases and the V segment lost 5 bases, leaving 9 bases of the junction unmatched. This CDR3 region has 15 residues. Germline assignment: CDR1 LNHNV and CDR2 YYDKDF (reference sequence). CDR3: CATSVRDRGRGEQFF. CDR3 DNA sequence: TGTGCCACCAGCGTCCGGGACAGGGGGCGCGGGGAGCAGTTCTTC. The whole variable domain, remainder taken from reference TRBV15 and TRBJ2-1, is DAMVIQNPRYQVTQFGKPVTLSCSQTLNHNVMYWYQQKSSQAPKLLFHYYDKDFNNEADTPDNFQSRRPNTSFCFLDIRSPGLGDTAMYLCATSVRDRGRGEQFFGPGTRLTVL.

V and J are TRBV19 and TRBJ2-1; 11 nucleotides match TRBD2. The trim removed 3 bases at V and 9 bases at J, leaving 7 bases unmatched. The CDR3 extends over 15 amino acids. Looked up from germline, CDR1 is LNHDA and CDR2 is SQIVND (reference sequence). CDR3 amino acids: CASSISSGREVEQFF. In DNA form, the CDR3 reads TGTGCCAGTAGTATCAGTAGCGGGAGGGAGGTTGAGCAGTTCTTC.

As regards this clone: Other DNA variants within this sample encode the same CDR3. V and J are TRBV5-1 and TRBJ1-1; D perhaps matches TRBD1 (5 bases). The V end lost 3 bases, the J end lost 4 bases, and 10 bases lay between the germline ends. CDR1 is SGHRS, CDR2 YFSETQ, per germline. The CDR3 has 13 amino acids. In DNA, the CDR3 is TGCGCCAGCAGCTGGGCGGGGGGCACTGAAGCTTTCTTT. Its protein is CASSWAGGTEAFF.

This chain uses TRBV19 with TRBJ2-7, with D uncertain. V lost 1 base to trimming and J lost 5 bases, with 9 bases between them. The CDR3 contains 13 residues. CDR1 LNHDA and CDR2 SQIVND come from the germline V gene (reference sequence). CDR3 sequence (DNA): TGTGCCAGTAGTATAGGGAACCCGAACGAGCAGTACTTC. The encoded protein is CASSIGNPNEQYF. The full variable domain, in which reference TRBV19 and TRBJ2-7 provide the parts outside the CDR3, is DGGITQSPKYLFRKEGQNVTLSCEQNLNHDAMYWYRQDPGQGLRLIYYSQIVNDFQKGDIAEGYSVSREKKESFPLTVTSAQKNPTAFYLCASSIGNPNEQYFGPGTRLTVT.

The chain joins TRBV9 to TRBJ2-1; D is perhaps TRBD1 (5 bases). The ends were cut back, 0 bases at V and 3 bases at J, with 10 bases in the middle. Germline CDR1 is SGDLS and CDR2 is YYNGEE. The CDR3 is 15 residues long. CDR3 protein: CASSVGGHNYNEQFF. Written as DNA, the CDR3 is TGTGCCAGCAGCGTAGGAGGACACAACTACAATGAGCAGTTCTTC. Full variable domain (rest looked up from reference TRBV9 and TRBJ2-1): DSGVTQTPKHLITATGQRVTLRCSPRSGDLSVYWYQQSLDQGLQFLIQYYNGEERAKGNILERFSAQQFPDLHSELNLSSLELGDSALYFCASSVGGHNYNEQFFGPGTRLTVL.

This rearrangement joins TRBV13 to TRBJ2-3; unclear D gene. Germline V gives CDR1 PRHDT, CDR2 FYEKMQ (reference sequence). The CDR3 runs to 15 residues. V was pared by 4 bases and J by 4 bases, with 15 bases between. In DNA form, the CDR3 reads TGTGCCAGCAGCTCATCGGGTAGGGCCGCAGATACGCAGTATTTT. Translated, it gives CASSSSGRAADTQYF.

The genes are TRBV27 and TRBJ2-1; TRBD2 matches 9 bases. From germline, CDR1 is MNHEY and CDR2 SMNVEV (reference sequence). V was pared by 3 bases and J by 2 bases, with 5 bases of the junction left unmatched. The CDR3 runs 16 residues. CDR3 DNA sequence: TGTGCCAGCAGTTTGTCGGCTAGCGGGACCTACAATGAGCAGTTCTTC. It codes for CASSLSASGTYNEQFF.

The chain employs TRBV9 and TRBJ1-3; D perhaps matches TRBD1 (5 bases). The V and J ends lost 4 bases and 3 bases respectively, with 17 bases between them. Germline V lookup: CDR1 SGDLS, CDR2 YYNGEE. This CDR3 is 16 amino acids long. CDR3 DNA: TGTGCCAGCAGCCCCTCAGGGAGGGCTGATGGAAACACCATATATTTT. Residues: CASSPSGRADGNTIYF.

The CDR3 DNA reads TGCGCCAGCAGATCTAGCGGGAGTTGGGCAGATACGCAGTATTTT. Translated: CASRSSGSWADTQYF. V and J are TRBV5-1 and TRBJ2-3; 10 bases agree with TRBD2. The germline V gene has CDR1 SGHRS and CDR2 YFSETQ. Trimming cost V 5 bases and J 4 bases; bases outside gene matches: 7. The CDR3 contains 15 residues.

The J gene is TRBJ2-7, the V gene TRBV2; 9 bases fit TRBD1. With 10 bases clipped from V and 3 bases from J, the junction kept 4 bases outside the gene matches. Germline CDR1 reads SNHLY; CDR2 reads FYNNEI. The CDR3 is 12 residues long. As DNA, the CDR3 is TGTGCCACCGGGACAGGGAGCTACGAGCAGTACTTC. It specifies CATGTGSYEQYF.

The chain combines TRBV7-9 with TRBJ2-7; possibly TRBD1 for D (6 bases). Trimming cost V 2 bases and J 5 bases, with 13 bases left between them. Germline lookup yields CDR1 SEHNR and CDR2 FQNEAQ (reference sequence). The CDR3 extends over 14 amino acids. CDR3 DNA: TGTGCCAGCAGCTTAACCCGGGACAACCACGAGCAGTACTTC. Translating it yields CASSLTRDNHEQYF.

The CDR3 here is CASSLTEGEQYF. CDR3 nucleotide sequence: TGTGCCAGCAGCTTAACGGAGGGCGAGCAGTACTTC. The gene calls are TRBV7-8 and TRBJ2-7, with a tentative D call TRBD2 (6 bases). Trimming shortened V by 2 bases and J by 6 bases, and 8 bases separated the two germline ends. CDR1 is SGHVS, CDR2 FQNEAQ, per germline. This CDR3 has 12 amino acids.

The chain joins TRBV27 to TRBJ2-1; TRBD1 aligns across 8 bases. The CDR3 covers 13 residues. Germline lookup yields CDR1 MNHEY and CDR2 SMNVEV (reference sequence). V lost 5 bases and J lost 8; bases outside the gene matches: 5. The CDR3, as DNA: TGTGCCAGCAGTGTAGGACAGGGAGATGAGCAGTTCTTC. Its translation: CASSVGQGDEQFF.

CDR3 sequence reads: CASSLAGLQETQYF. Here the CDR3 DNA reads TGTGCCAGCAGCTTGGCGGGACTCCAAGAGACCCAGTACTTC. This chain joins TRBV5-4 and TRBJ2-5; the D gene is possibly TRBD2 (6 bases). Deletions cut 0 bases from V and 1 base from J, with 7 bases between. The germline V gene encodes CDR1 SGHNT and CDR2 YYREEE (reference sequence). The CDR3 contains 14 residues.

This chain joins TRBV7-8 and TRBJ2-7; TRBD2 agrees at 7 bases. The CDR3 has 14 residues. V was clipped by 4 bases and J by 5 bases; unmatched bases: 8. Germline values: CDR1 SGHVS, CDR2 FQNEAQ. The CDR3 bases are TGTGCCAGCAGCTCCTACGGGACTACCCACGAGCAGTACTTC. It is translated as CASSSYGTTHEQYF.

The sample holds a few counts of this clone. The chain couples TRBV10-3 to TRBJ2-1, with D possibly TRBD1 on 5 matching bases. The V end lost 7 bases, the J end lost 5 bases, and 12 bases lay between the germline ends. The germline V gene has CDR1 ENHRY and CDR2 SYGVKD. CDR3 length: 13 residues. The CDR3 DNA follows: TGTGCCATCACCCCAGACAGCAACAATGAGCAGTTCTTC. Protein: CAITPDSNNEQFF.

The chain links TRBV7-9 to TRBJ1-1, with D possibly TRBD1 on 6 matching bases. Trimming removed 3 bases at V and 8 bases at J, with 10 bases between. Germline V gene lookup returns CDR1 SEHNR and CDR2 FQNEAQ (reference sequence). CDR3 length equals 12 residues. CDR3 DNA: TGTGCCAGCAGCTTCATGGGGGCCGAAGCTTTCTTT. Amino acid sequence: CASSFMGAEAFF.